This note documents a single T cell receptor (beta chain) sequence. Using RNA transcripts as the source, TCR beta CDR3 regions were amplified. During a first-round RT-PCR of the TCR CDR3, the HTBI primer set was used. TCRdb called the multiplex PCR reads again in MiXCR, with one record for every CDR3 protein. The table records about 360,000 distinct CDR3 sequences, about 12% of them present only once. Germline values: CDR1 SQVTM, CDR2 ANQGSEA. V lost 5 bases to trimming and J lost 3 bases; unmatched junction nucleotides: 6. This CDR3 is built from 14 residues. These data are taken from a study of T cells in Graves' hyperthyroidism and ophthalmopathy.

Sequences were obtained from blood. This receptor was taken from a young woman with Graves' hyperthyroidism. The chain employs TRBV29-1 and TRBJ2-7; 11 bases align to TRBD2. The CDR3 loop is CSVTGTSGFYEQYF. For the CDR3, the DNA is TGCAGCGTTACCGGGACTAGCGGCTTCTACGAGCAGTACTTC.